The clone carrying this T cell receptor beta chain turned up a few times. As yet, its antigen is unknown. The sample belongs to a study of CD4 T cells in relation to SARS-CoV-2 and coronaviruses. Unexposed donor CD4+ T cells date from about 2010-2019, before the COVID-19 pandemic. CD4+ T cells were isolated from the cells after more than 8 days of culture. Assay: immunoSEQ multiplex PCR; the TCRdb copy retains only in-frame clones and omits some. The data contain roughly 25,000 clones, 70% to 75% of them singletons. Sample: CD4+ T cells from PBMCs, cultured in vitro. The clonotype was recovered from a human donor in good health.

CDR3 bases: TGTGCCAGCAGTTTAGTTCATGAAAAACTGTTTTTT. Its translation is CASSLVHEKLFF. The genes are TRBV28 and TRBJ1-4; D is unresolved. CDR1 is MDHEN, CDR2 SYDVKM, per germline. Trimming took 2 bases from V and 6 from J, leaving 4 bases between them. This CDR3 is built from 12 residues.